The present T cell receptor beta chain was sequenced within a study of early T cells in non-severe SARS-CoV-2 infection. On the study more broadly: The input, bulk RNA from unsorted whole blood, was sequenced, and chains were unpaired. Findings and limits, study-wide: Matches to VDJdb favored anti-spike CD8 responses and missed private and CD4 specificities.

Individual cDNA molecules carried attached unique molecular identifiers. One entry per CDR3 protein results from TCRdb running MiXCR on the 5' RACE reads. Here the sample spans more than 35,000 distinct CDR3 sequences, about 5% being singletons. This clonotype was picked up a small number of times. The antigen is undetermined. The sample taken for sequencing was whole blood. The source of this sequence is an adult who was a healthcare worker with PCR-confirmed SARS-CoV-2 infection or an uninfected control (not recorded which).

The CDR3 region is CASRAPGSTTGEQYF. DNA for the CDR3: TGTGCCAGCAGGGCTCCGGGATCGACTACGGGGGAGCAGTACTTC. V and J are TRBV5-4 and TRBJ2-7, with D perhaps TRBD2 (5 bases). V lost 5 bases to trimming and J lost 7 bases, with 22 bases between them. The CDR3 has 15 amino acids. Per germline, CDR1 SGHNT and CDR2 YYREEE (reference sequence).